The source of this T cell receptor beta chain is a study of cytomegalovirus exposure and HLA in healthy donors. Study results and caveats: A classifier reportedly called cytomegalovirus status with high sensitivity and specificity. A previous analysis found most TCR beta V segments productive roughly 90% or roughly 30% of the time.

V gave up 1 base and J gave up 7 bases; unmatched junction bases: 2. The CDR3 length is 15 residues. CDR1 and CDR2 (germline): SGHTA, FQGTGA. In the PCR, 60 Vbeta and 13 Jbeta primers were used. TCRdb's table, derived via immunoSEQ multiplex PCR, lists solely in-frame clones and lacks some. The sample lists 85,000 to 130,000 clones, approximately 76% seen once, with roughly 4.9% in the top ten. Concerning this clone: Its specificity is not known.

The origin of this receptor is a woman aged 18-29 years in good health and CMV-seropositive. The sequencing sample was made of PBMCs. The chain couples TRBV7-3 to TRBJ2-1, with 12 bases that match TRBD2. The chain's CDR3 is CASSLRLAGENEQFF. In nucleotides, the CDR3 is TGTGCCAGCAGCTTAAGACTAGCGGGGGAGAATGAGCAGTTCTTC.